These T cell receptor beta chains were read from a single sample in a study of PD-1 blockade in classical Hodgkin lymphoma. Data came from immunoSEQ multiplex PCR; TCRdb stores just in-frame clones and leaves some out. The top ten hold around 8% of the sample, which has 64,000 or so clones, approximately 92% seen once. Sequences were derived from peripheral blood mononuclear cells (PBMCs), sampled before the fourth cycle of nivolumab. The receptors were gathered from a human donor with classical Hodgkin lymphoma. Each CDR3 is given with its conserved first and last residue. The D gene is left open where the match is weak. Not every row has a clone size; where given, it reads once, few, many or a size class.

d_call	j_call	v_call	clone_size	cdr3_nt	cdr3_aa
TRBD2	TRBJ2-3	TRBV27	.	TGTGCCAGACAGACTAGCGGGGTGGGCACAGATACGCAGTATTTT	CARQTSGVGTDTQYF
TRBD2	TRBJ2-1	TRBV5-4	.	TGTGCCAGCAGCCCGACTAGCGGGGGGGCCCCGCCCAATGAGCAGTTCTTC	CASSPTSGGAPPNEQFF
.	TRBJ2-4	TRBV28	.	TGTGCCAGCAGGGAGGGGCGCTTGGACATTCAGTACTTC	CASREGRLDIQYF
TRBD2	TRBJ2-1	TRBV28	.	TGTGCCAGCAGTCCCCCTGGACTAGCGGGATTTTACAATGAGCAGTTCTTC	CASSPPGLAGFYNEQFF
.	TRBJ1-4	TRBV14	.	TGTGCCAGCAGCTACGCCGGTCCTAATGAAAAACTGTTTTTT	CASSYAGPNEKLFF
TRBD1	TRBJ2-3	TRBV6-5	.	TGTGCCAGCAGCGAACTTACAGGGGGAACAGATACGCAGTATTTT	CASSELTGGTDTQYF
TRBD1	TRBJ2-7	TRBV6-9	.	TGTGCCAGCACCTCCAACGGGACAGACTACGAGCAGTACTTC	CASTSNGTDYEQYF
.	TRBJ2-5	TRBV7-6	.	TGTGCCAGCAGCTCCGGACAGCTCCAAGAGACCCAGTACTTC	CASSSGQLQETQYF
.	TRBJ1-2	TRBV27	.	TGTGCCAGCAGTTTATCGGCCCCGGGGAACTATGGCTACACCTTC	CASSLSAPGNYGYTF
.	TRBJ2-2	TRBV21-1	.	TGTGCCAGCAGCAACCGATGGACTAGCGGACTCACCGGGGAGCTGTTTTTT	CASSNRWTSGLTGELFF
.	TRBJ2-3	TRBV4-2	.	TGTGCCAGCAGCCAAGGGCGACTGACAGATACGCAGTATTTT	CASSQGRLTDTQYF
.	TRBJ2-5	TRBV2	.	TGTGCCAGCGGGGGGCAAGAGACCCAGTACTTC	CASGGQETQYF
TRBD2	TRBJ2-3	TRBV11-2	.	TGTGCCAGCAGCTCAGCGGGGGGGCTTAACACAGATACGCAGTATTTT	CASSSAGGLNTDTQYF
.	TRBJ1-4	TRBV11-2	once	TGTGCCAGCAGCCTTAGTGAAAAACTGTTTTTT	CASSLSEKLFF
.	TRBJ1-3	TRBV25-1	.	TGTGCCAGCATTGACAGGAACTCTGGAAACACCATATATTTT	CASIDRNSGNTIYF
TRBD2	TRBJ2-1	TRBV28	.	TGTGCCAGCAGCCTAAGCGGGGGGGCCTCTCAGTTCTTC	CASSLSGGASQFF
.	TRBJ2-1	TRBV7-3	.	TGTGCCAGCAGCGGACAGAGTGTTAATGAGCAGTTCTTC	CASSGQSVNEQFF
TRBD2	TRBJ2-7	TRBV7-9	.	TGTGCCAGCAGCCAATATAGCGGGAGCGGCTCCTGGGAGCAGTACTTC	CASSQYSGSGSWEQYF
TRBD1	TRBJ1-1	TRBV6-1	.	TGTGCCAGCAGTGACAGATCGGGGACAGAATTGAACACTGAAGCTTTCTTT	CASSDRSGTELNTEAFF
.	TRBJ2-3	TRBV29-1	.	TGCAGCGTTACCCGGAACGGGGCCACAGATACGCAGTATTTT	CSVTRNGATDTQYF
.	TRBJ2-5	TRBV5-1	.	TGCGCCAGCAGCAAACGAGAGCCCCAAGAGACCCAGTACTTC	CASSKREPQETQYF
.	TRBJ2-7	TRBV5-6	few	TGTGCCAGCAGCCGGAAGGGTCAGGGATACGAGCAGTACTTC	CASSRKGQGYEQYF
.	TRBJ2-2	TRBV10-3	.	TGTGCCATCAAAAACGCGAACACCGGGGAGCTGTTTTTT	CAIKNANTGELFF
.	TRBJ2-1	TRBV18	.	TGTGCCAGCTCACTCCAAACAGGGACGAATGAGCAGTTCTTC	CASSLQTGTNEQFF
TRBD1	TRBJ1-6	TRBV2	.	TGTGCCAGCAGTGAAGGACAGGGCGATTCACCCCTCCACTTT	CASSEGQGDSPLHF
.	TRBJ2-3	TRBV5-1	.	TGCGCCAGCAGCCCTCGCCGGGCAGATACGCAGTATTTT	CASSPRRADTQYF
.	TRBJ1-2	TRBV6-1	.	TGTGCCAGCAGTGAATGGGACTATGGCTACACCTTC	CASSEWDYGYTF
TRBD1	TRBJ2-1	TRBV11-3	.	TGTGCCAGCAGCTTAGGATTTGACAGGGCCGCTGAGCAGTTCTTC	CASSLGFDRAAEQFF
TRBD1	TRBJ2-2	TRBV5-1	.	TGCGCCAGCAGCTTGGAAGGTTGGGGACAGGGTAGAACCGGGGAGCTGTTTTTT	CASSLEGWGQGRTGELFF
.	TRBJ1-1	TRBV4-1	.	TGCGCCAGCAGCCAAGGGTTGGACCGGGGCAGGTTATACCCTGAAGCTTTCTTT	CASSQGLDRGRLYPEAFF
TRBD1	TRBJ2-6	TRBV19	.	TGTGCCAGTAGTCAAGGACAGGGCTTGAGCTCTGGGGCCAACGTCCTGACTTTC	CASSQGQGLSSGANVLTF
TRBD2	TRBJ2-5	TRBV7-2	.	TGTGCCAGCAGCTTAGTAGTCGGGGGACTAGCCAGGCAGACCCAGTACTTC	CASSLVVGGLARQTQYF
.	TRBJ2-7	TRBV27	.	TGTGCCAGCAGTCCCCCCTTAGGGCCCTACGAGCAGTACTTC	CASSPPLGPYEQYF
.	TRBJ2-7	TRBV27	.	TGTGCCAGCGGAGACCCATCCTACGAGCAGTACTTC	CASGDPSYEQYF
TRBD1	TRBJ1-2	TRBV2	.	TGTGCCAGCGGACAGGGGGAATATTTTGGCTACACCTTC	CASGQGEYFGYTF
.	TRBJ1-5	TRBV6-1	.	TGTGCCAGCGGGGAGGTAGGTAATCAGCCCCAGCATTTT	CASGEVGNQPQHF
.	TRBJ2-1	TRBV11-3	.	TGTGCCAGCAGCTCAACGGAAAGTGGGCGCTACAATGAGCAGTTCTTC	CASSSTESGRYNEQFF
.	TRBJ2-3	TRBV4-1	.	TGCGCCAGCAGCCAAGATGGGGGTAGCACAGATACGCAGTATTTT	CASSQDGGSTDTQYF
.	TRBJ2-7	TRBV28	.	TGTGCCAGCAGTCCAAGGAGGGTCTTAACCTACGAGCAGTACTTC	CASSPRRVLTYEQYF
.	TRBJ2-5	TRBV4-2	.	TGTGCCAGCAGCCAAGGACTATGGGAAGAGACCCAGTACTTC	CASSQGLWEETQYF
.	TRBJ1-1	TRBV6-5	.	TGTGCCAGCAGCGGAGGGTCGGGGATGAACACTGAAGCTTTCTTT	CASSGGSGMNTEAFF
.	TRBJ2-3	TRBV7-9	.	TGTGCCAGCAGCTTTATGGCGGGACCAAGCACAGATACGCAGTATTTT	CASSFMAGPSTDTQYF
.	TRBJ2-3	TRBV10-3	.	TGTGCCATCAGCCGGGACCCCACAGATACGCAGTATTTT	CAISRDPTDTQYF
.	TRBJ2-7	TRBV5-1	.	TGCGCCAGCACCACGACAGACTTCTCCTACGAGCAGTACTTC	CASTTTDFSYEQYF
TRBD2	TRBJ2-7	TRBV2	.	TGTGCCAGCAGGAAGACTAGCGGGGATACCTACGAGCAGTACTTC	CASRKTSGDTYEQYF
.	TRBJ2-7	TRBV27	.	TGTGCCAGCAGTTTATCGAGGCAGGGGAGAAACGAGCAGTACTTC	CASSLSRQGRNEQYF
.	TRBJ2-7	TRBV27	.	TGTGCCAGCAGTTGGAGGCAGGGGCTCGAGCAGTACTTC	CASSWRQGLEQYF
TRBD1	TRBJ1-6	TRBV7-2	.	TGTGCCAGCAGCTTAGCCCCGACAGGGAACTCACCCCTCCACTTT	CASSLAPTGNSPLHF
.	TRBJ2-7	TRBV5-4	.	TGTGCCAGCAGCTTGGGGGCGAGGGAGCAGTACTTC	CASSLGAREQYF
.	TRBJ2-7	TRBV10-3	.	TGTGCCATCAAGCAGGCAAGCTCCTACGAGCAGTACTTC	CAIKQASSYEQYF
.	TRBJ2-7	TRBV19	.	TGTGCCAGTAGTATTGGCAGCTCCTACGAGCAGTACTTC	CASSIGSSYEQYF
.	TRBJ2-2	TRBV2	once	TGTGCCAGCAGTGAGCAGTACACCGGGGAGCTGTTTTTT	CASSEQYTGELFF
.	TRBJ2-5	TRBV4-1	.	TGCGCCAGCAGCCAAGAGCTTAGCCAAGAGACCCAGTACTTC	CASSQELSQETQYF